This T cell receptor (beta chain) was identified during a study of blood T cell repertoires in COVID-19. Study at large: T cells, B-cell-depleted T cells, or PBMCs supplied cDNA or gDNA.

Participant age was roughly 18 to 95 years, and participants resided in fewer than 30 US areas. Self-reported history from a screening survey and questionnaire set each donor's cohort. Symptom resolution, clearance, or two negative PCRs marked the recovered donors of Cohort 3. Sequencing used immunoSEQ multiplex PCR; TCRdb keeps in-frame clones, though not all of them. The repertoire holds over 200,000 clones, with roughly 85% as singletons. Germline values: CDR1 SEHNR, CDR2 FQNEAQ (reference sequence). V gave up 6 bases and J gave up 1 base, with 24 bases separating them. This CDR3 comprises 18 residues.

Material: PBMCs or T cells enriched from blood (not recorded which). The chain recombines TRBV7-9 with TRBJ1-2; D might be TRBD1 (5 bases). The receptor's source is a man aged 30 to 45 who had recovered from COVID-19. The CDR3 here is CASRPTLPSGLDNYGYTF. The CDR3 DNA is TGTGCCAGCAGGCCGACACTTCCCTCAGGGCTCGATAACTATGGCTACACCTTC.